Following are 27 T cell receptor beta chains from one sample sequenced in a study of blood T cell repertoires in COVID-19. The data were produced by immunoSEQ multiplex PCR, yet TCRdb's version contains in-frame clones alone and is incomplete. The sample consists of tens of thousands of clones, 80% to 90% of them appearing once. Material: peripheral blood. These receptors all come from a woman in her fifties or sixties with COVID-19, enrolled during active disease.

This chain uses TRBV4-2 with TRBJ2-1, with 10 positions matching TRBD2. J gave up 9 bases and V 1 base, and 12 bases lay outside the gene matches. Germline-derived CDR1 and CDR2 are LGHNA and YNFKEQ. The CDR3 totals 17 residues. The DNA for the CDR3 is TGTGCCAGCAGCCAAGTTGGTGGTAGCGGGAGGTCGATTGAGCAGTTCTTC. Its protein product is CASSQVGGSGRSIEQFF.

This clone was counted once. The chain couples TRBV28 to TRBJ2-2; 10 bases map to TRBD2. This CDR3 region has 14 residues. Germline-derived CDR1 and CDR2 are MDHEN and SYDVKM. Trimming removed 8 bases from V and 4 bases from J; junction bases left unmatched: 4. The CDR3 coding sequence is TGTGCCAGCGTAGCGGGAGGAGGCACCGGGGAGCTGTTTTTT. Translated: CASVAGGGTGELFF.

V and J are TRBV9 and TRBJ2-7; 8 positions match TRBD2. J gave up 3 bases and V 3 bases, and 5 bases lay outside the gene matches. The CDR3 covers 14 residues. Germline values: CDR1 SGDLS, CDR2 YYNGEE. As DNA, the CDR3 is TGTGCCAGCAGCGACAGCGGGGGCGACTACGAGCAGTACTTC. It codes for CASSDSGGDYEQYF.

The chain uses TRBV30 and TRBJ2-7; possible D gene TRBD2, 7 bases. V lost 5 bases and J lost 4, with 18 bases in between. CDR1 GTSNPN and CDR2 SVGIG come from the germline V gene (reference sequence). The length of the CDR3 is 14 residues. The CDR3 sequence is CAWATGGAMYEQYF. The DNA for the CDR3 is TGTGCCTGGGCAACTGGGGGGGCTATGTACGAGCAGTACTTC.

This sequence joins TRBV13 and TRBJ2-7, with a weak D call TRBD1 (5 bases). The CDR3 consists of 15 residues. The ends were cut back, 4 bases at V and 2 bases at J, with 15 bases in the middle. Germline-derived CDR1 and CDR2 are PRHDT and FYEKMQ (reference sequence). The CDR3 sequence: CASSSGPSGTYEQYF. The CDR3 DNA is TGTGCCAGCAGCTCCGGGCCCTCAGGGACCTACGAGCAGTACTTC.

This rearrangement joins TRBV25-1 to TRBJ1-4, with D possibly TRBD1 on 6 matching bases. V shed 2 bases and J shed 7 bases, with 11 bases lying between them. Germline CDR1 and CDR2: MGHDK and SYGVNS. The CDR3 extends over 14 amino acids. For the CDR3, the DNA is TGTGCCAGCAGTGAACGGGACAAAGGTGAAAAACTGTTTTTT. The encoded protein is CASSERDKGEKLFF.

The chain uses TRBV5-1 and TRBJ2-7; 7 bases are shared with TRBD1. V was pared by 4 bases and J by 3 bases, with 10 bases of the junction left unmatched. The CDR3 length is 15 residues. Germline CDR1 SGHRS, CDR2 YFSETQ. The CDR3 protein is CASSIISGQIYEQYF. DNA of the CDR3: TGCGCCAGCAGCATTATATCGGGACAGATCTACGAGCAGTACTTC. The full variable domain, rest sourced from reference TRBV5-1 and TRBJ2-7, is KAGVTQTPRYLIKTRGQQVTLSCSPISGHRSVSWYQQTPGQGLQFLFEYFSETQRNKGNFPGRFSGRQFSNSRSEMNVSTLELGDSALYLCASSIISGQIYEQYFGPGTRLTVT.

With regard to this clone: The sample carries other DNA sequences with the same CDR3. CDR3 sequence reads: CASTRTGDTGELFF. The CDR3 nucleotides are TGTGCCAGCACCCGGACAGGGGACACCGGGGAGCTGTTTTTT. The chain links TRBV6-5 to TRBJ2-2, with 9 bases that match TRBD1. V shed 7 bases, J shed 3 bases, and the junction held 3 bases outside the gene matches. This CDR3 has 14 residues. Per germline, CDR1 MNHEY and CDR2 SVGAGI.

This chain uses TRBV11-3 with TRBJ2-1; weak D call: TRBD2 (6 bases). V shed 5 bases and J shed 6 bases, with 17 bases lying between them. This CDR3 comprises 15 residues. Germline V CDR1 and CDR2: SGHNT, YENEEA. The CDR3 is CASSPGPGSGNEQFF. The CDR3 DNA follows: TGTGCCAGCAGCCCCGGCCCCGGGAGTGGCAATGAGCAGTTCTTC.

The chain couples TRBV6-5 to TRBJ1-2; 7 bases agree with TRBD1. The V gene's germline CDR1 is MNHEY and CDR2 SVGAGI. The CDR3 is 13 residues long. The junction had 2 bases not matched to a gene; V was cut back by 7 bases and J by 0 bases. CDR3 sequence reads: CASTRGPNYGYTF. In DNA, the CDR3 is TGTGCCAGCACAAGGGGGCCTAACTATGGCTACACCTTC.

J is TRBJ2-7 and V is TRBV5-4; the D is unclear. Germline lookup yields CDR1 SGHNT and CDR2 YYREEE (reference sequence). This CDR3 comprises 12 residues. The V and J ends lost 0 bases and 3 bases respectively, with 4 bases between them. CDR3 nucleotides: TGTGCCAGCAGCTTGGACGGCTACGAGCAGTACTTC. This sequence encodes CASSLDGYEQYF. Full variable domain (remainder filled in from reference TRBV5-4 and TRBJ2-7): ETGVTQSPTHLIKTRGQQVTLRCSSQSGHNTVSWYQQALGQGPQFIFQYYREEENGRGNFPPRFSGLQFPNYSSELNVNALELDDSALYLCASSLDGYEQYFGPGTRLTVT.

The DNA for the CDR3 is TGTGCCAGTAGTATCAAGCGGCCCTCTGGAAACACCATATATTTT. This encodes CASSIKRPSGNTIYF. This chain joins TRBV19 and TRBJ1-3; D is ambiguous. Trimming pared 3 bases from V and 0 bases from J, leaving 9 bases between. Germline loops: CDR1 LNHDA, CDR2 SQIVND (reference sequence). The CDR3 loop spans 15 amino acids.

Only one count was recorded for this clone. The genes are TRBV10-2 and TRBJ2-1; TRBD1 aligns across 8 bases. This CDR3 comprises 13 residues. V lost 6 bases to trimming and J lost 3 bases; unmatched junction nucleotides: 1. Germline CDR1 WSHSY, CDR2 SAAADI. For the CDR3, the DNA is TGCGCCAGCAGACAGGGGGTCTACAATGAGCAGTTCTTC. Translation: CASRQGVYNEQFF.

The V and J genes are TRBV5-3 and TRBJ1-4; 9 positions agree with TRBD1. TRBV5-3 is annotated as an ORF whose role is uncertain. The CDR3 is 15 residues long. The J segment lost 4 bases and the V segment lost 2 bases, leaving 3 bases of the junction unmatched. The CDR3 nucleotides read TGTGCCAGAAGCTTACCGGGACAGGGTAATGAAAAACTGTTTTTT. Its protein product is CARSLPGQGNEKLFF.

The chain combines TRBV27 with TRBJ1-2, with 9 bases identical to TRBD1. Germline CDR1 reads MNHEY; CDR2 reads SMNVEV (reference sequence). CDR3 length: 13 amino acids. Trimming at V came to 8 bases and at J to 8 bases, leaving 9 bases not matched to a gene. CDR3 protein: CASSQQGARGYTF. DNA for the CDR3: TGTGCCAGCTCACAACAGGGGGCTCGGGGCTACACCTTC.

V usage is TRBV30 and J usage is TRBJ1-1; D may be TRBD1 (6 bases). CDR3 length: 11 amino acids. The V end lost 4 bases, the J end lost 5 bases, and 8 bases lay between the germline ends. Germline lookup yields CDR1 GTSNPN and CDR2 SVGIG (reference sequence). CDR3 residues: CAWNDRTEAFF. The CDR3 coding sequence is TGTGCCTGGAACGACAGGACTGAAGCTTTCTTT.

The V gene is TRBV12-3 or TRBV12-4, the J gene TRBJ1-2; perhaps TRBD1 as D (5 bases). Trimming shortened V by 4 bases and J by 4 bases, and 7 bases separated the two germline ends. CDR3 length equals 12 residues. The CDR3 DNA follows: TGTGCCAGCAGTTCCGGGGGCTATGGCTACACCTTC. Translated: CASSSGGYGYTF.

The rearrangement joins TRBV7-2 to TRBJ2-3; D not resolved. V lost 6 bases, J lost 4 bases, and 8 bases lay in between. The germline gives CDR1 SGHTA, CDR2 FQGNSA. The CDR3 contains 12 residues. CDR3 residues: CASSTGADTQYF. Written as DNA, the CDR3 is TGTGCCAGCAGTACCGGTGCAGATACGCAGTATTTT.

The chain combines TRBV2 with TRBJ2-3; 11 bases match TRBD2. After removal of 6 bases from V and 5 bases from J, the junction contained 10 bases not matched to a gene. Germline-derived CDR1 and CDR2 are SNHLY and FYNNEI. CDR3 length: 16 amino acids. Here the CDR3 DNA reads TGTGCCAGCAGATCGGGTAGCGGGAGGGCCAAAGATACGCAGTATTTT. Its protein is CASRSGSGRAKDTQYF. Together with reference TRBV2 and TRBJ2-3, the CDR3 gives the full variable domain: EPEVTQTPSHQVTQMGQEVILRCVPISNHLYFYWYRQILGQKVEFLVSFYNNEISEKSEIFDDQFSVERPDGSNFTLKIRSTKLEDSAMYFCASRSGSGRAKDTQYFGPGTRLTVL.

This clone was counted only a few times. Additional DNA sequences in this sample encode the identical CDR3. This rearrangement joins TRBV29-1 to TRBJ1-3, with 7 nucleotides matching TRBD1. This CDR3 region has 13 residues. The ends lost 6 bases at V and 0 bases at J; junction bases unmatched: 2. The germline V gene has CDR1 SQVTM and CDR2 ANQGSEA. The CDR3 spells CSVGDSSGNTIYF. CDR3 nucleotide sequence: TGCAGCGTGGGGGACAGCTCTGGAAACACCATATATTTT.

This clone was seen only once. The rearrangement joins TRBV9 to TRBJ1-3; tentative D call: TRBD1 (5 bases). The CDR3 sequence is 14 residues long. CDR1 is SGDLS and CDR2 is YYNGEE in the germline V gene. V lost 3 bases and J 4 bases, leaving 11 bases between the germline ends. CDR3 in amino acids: CASSASGLGNTIYF. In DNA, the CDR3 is TGTGCCAGCAGCGCCTCAGGGCTCGGAAACACCATATATTTT.

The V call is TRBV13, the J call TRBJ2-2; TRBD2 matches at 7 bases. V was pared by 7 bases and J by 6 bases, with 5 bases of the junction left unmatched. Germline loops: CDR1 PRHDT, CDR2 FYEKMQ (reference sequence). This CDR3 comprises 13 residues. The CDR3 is CASTQRGAGELFF. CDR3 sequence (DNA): TGTGCCAGCACCCAGCGGGGCGCCGGGGAGCTGTTTTTT.

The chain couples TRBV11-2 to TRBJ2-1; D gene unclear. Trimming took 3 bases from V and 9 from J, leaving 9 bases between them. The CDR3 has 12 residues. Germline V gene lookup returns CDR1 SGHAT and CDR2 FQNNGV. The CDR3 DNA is TGTGCCAGCAGCTTTACAAGCGTTGAGCAGTTCTTC. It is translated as CASSFTSVEQFF.

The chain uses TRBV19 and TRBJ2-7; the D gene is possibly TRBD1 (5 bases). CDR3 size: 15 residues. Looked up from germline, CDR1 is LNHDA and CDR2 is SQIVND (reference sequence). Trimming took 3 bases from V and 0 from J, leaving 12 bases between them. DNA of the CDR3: TGTGCCAGTAGTATGGGCAGGGATAGCTCCTACGAGCAGTACTTC. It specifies CASSMGRDSSYEQYF.

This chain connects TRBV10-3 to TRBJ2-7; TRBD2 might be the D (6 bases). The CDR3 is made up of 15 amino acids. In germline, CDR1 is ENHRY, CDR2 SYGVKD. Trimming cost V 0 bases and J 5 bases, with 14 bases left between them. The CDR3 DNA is TGTGCCATCAGTGAGTCTGCTGCGGGGATGGACGAGCAGTACTTC. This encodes CAISESAAGMDEQYF.

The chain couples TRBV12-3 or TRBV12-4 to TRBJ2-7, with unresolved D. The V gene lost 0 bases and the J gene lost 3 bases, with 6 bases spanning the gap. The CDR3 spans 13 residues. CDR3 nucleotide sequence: TGTGCCAGCAGTTTAGCGCACGGCTACGAGCAGTACTTC. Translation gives CASSLAHGYEQYF.

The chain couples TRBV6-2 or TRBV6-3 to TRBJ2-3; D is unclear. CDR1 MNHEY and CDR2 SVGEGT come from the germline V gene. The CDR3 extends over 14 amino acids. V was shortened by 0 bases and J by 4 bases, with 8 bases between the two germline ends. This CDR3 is CASSYSIGSDTQYF. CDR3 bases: TGTGCCAGCAGTTACTCCATCGGTTCAGATACGCAGTATTTT.